This TCR beta chain was sequenced during a study of naive and memory T cell subsets. Study-wide findings and caveats: Over 90% of naive TCR sequences appeared only once, unlike memory subsets.

This clonotype has at least ten counts. Antigen: not known. The beta constant-region primer was an equimolar mix of two oligonucleotides covering TRBC1 and TRBC2. Nested alpha and beta constant-region primers with the SP2 primer drove four PCR rounds on ligated cDNA. TCRdb re-derived calls from the UMI-ligation and nested PCR reads in MiXCR, one entry per CDR3 protein. The top ten hold around 0.9% of the sample, which has 75,000 to 85,000 distinct CDR3 sequences, 10% to 15% seen once. V dropped 5 bases and J dropped 0 bases, with 8 bases sitting between them. The V gene's germline CDR1 is MDHEN and CDR2 SYDVKM. The CDR3 sequence is 14 residues long.

This receptor was taken from a human donor in good health. Sequenced sample: central memory CD4+ T cells from blood. The chain recombines TRBV28 with TRBJ2-4; D is uncertain. The CDR3, as DNA: TGTGCCAGCAGTCTTTTAGGAGCCAAAAACATTCAGTACTTC. Amino acid sequence: CASSLLGAKNIQYF. Variable domain in full (rest from reference TRBV28 and TRBJ2-4): DVKVTQSSRYLVKRTGEKVFLECVQDMDHENMFWYRQDPGLGLRLIYFSYDVKMKEKGDIPEGYSVSREKKERFSLILESASTNQTSMYLCASSLLGAKNIQYFGAGTRLSVL.